These T cell receptor beta chains were read from a single sample in a study of cytomegalovirus exposure and HLA in healthy donors. TCRdb keeps only in-frame clones here, not all; method: immunoSEQ multiplex PCR. The repertoire holds about 130,000 clones, with approximately 79% as singletons. Sequencing used PBMCs. The receptors shown here come from a man between 18 and 29 years old in good health and CMV-seropositive. Each CDR3 is given with its conserved first and last residue. The order of the fields is clone size, V gene, J gene, D gene, CDR3 length, CDR3 DNA, CDR3 protein. The D gene is left open where the match is weak. Not every row has a clone size; where given, it reads once, few, many or a size class.

abundance: -
v_gene: TRBV5-6
j_gene: TRBJ2-7
d_gene: -
len: 14
CDR3nt: TGTGCCAGCAGCTCGTCGGGTGTGTTGTACGAGCAGTACTTC
CDR3aa: CASSSSGVLYEQYF

abundance: -
v_gene: TRBV25-1
j_gene: TRBJ1-2
d_gene: -
len: 12
CDR3nt: TGTGCCAGCAGTGCTACAGGGTATGGCTACACCTTC
CDR3aa: CASSATGYGYTF

abundance: -
v_gene: TRBV6-1
j_gene: TRBJ2-7
d_gene: -
len: 15
CDR3nt: TGTGCCACCCTTGGCGTTTCGCGGCACCGCTACGAGCAGTACTTC
CDR3aa: CATLGVSRHRYEQYF

abundance: -
v_gene: TRBV10-2
j_gene: TRBJ2-1
d_gene: -
len: 10
CDR3nt: TGCGCCAGCAGTGAAGGTAGCGCGTTCTTC
CDR3aa: CASSEGSAFF

abundance: -
v_gene: TRBV5-6
j_gene: TRBJ2-7
d_gene: -
len: 14
CDR3nt: TGTGCCAGCAGCTTGGGTCTAGCCTCCTACGAGCAGTACTTC
CDR3aa: CASSLGLASYEQYF

abundance: -
v_gene: TRBV10-3
j_gene: TRBJ2-7
d_gene: TRBD2
len: 13
CDR3nt: TGTGCCATCAGTGACAGCGGGACCTACGAGCAGTACTTC
CDR3aa: CAISDSGTYEQYF

abundance: -
v_gene: TRBV19
j_gene: TRBJ1-5
d_gene: -
len: 13
CDR3nt: TGTGCCAGTAGTATCCTTCGGGATCAGCCCCAGCATTTT
CDR3aa: CASSILRDQPQHF

abundance: few
v_gene: TRBV5-1
j_gene: TRBJ1-1
d_gene: TRBD1
len: 16
CDR3nt: TGCGCCAGCAGCTCGGACAGGGGGCGGGAGAACACTGAAGCTTTCTTT
CDR3aa: CASSSDRGRENTEAFF

abundance: few
v_gene: TRBV6-1
j_gene: TRBJ1-3
d_gene: -
len: 13
CDR3nt: TGTGCCGAGGCGGACACCTCTGGAAACACCATATATTTT
CDR3aa: CAEADTSGNTIYF

abundance: -
v_gene: TRBV5-4
j_gene: TRBJ1-6
d_gene: -
len: 17
CDR3nt: TGTGCCAGCAGACCGAGCCAGGTGGGCTCCTATAATTCACCCCTCCACTTT
CDR3aa: CASRPSQVGSYNSPLHF

abundance: -
v_gene: TRBV10-1
j_gene: TRBJ1-2
d_gene: -
len: 14
CDR3nt: TGCGCCAGCAGTGAGTCGGTAGCAAACTATGGCTACACCTTC
CDR3aa: CASSESVANYGYTF

abundance: -
v_gene: TRBV28
j_gene: TRBJ1-5
d_gene: TRBD1
len: 17
CDR3nt: TGTGCCAGCAGTTCACCCCTAGGCCGGGACAGGGATCAGCCCCAGCATTTT
CDR3aa: CASSSPLGRDRDQPQHF

abundance: -
v_gene: TRBV5-1
j_gene: TRBJ1-2
d_gene: TRBD1
len: 13
CDR3nt: TGCGCCAGCAGCCGGCGGGACAGGGTTGGCTACACCTTC
CDR3aa: CASSRRDRVGYTF

abundance: -
v_gene: TRBV10-3
j_gene: TRBJ1-6
d_gene: -
len: 13
CDR3nt: TGTGCCATCAGTGGGACAGAAGATTCACCCCTCCACTTT
CDR3aa: CAISGTEDSPLHF

abundance: -
v_gene: TRBV5-1
j_gene: TRBJ2-7
d_gene: TRBD1
len: 15
CDR3nt: TGCGCCAGCAGCTCCGACCCGGGACAGGGGTTCGAGCAGTACTTC
CDR3aa: CASSSDPGQGFEQYF

abundance: -
v_gene: TRBV4-3
j_gene: TRBJ2-2
d_gene: TRBD2
len: 16
CDR3nt: TGCGCCAGCAGCCCGCAGACTAGCTCCGACACCGGGGAGCTGTTTTTT
CDR3aa: CASSPQTSSDTGELFF

abundance: few
v_gene: TRBV20-1
j_gene: TRBJ1-2
d_gene: -
len: 10
CDR3nt: TGCAGTGCTAGTTGGGGGGAGATGATCTTC
CDR3aa: CSASWGEMIF

abundance: -
v_gene: TRBV7-9
j_gene: TRBJ1-2
d_gene: -
len: 15
CDR3nt: TGTGCCAGCAGCTTGCCCCTAGGACAATTCTATGGCTACACCTTC
CDR3aa: CASSLPLGQFYGYTF

abundance: few
v_gene: TRBV4-2
j_gene: TRBJ2-3
d_gene: TRBD2
len: 15
CDR3nt: TGTGCCAGCAGCCAAGAAAAAGCGGGAGCTGATACGCAGTATTTT
CDR3aa: CASSQEKAGADTQYF

abundance: few
v_gene: TRBV2
j_gene: TRBJ1-5
d_gene: TRBD1
len: 14
CDR3nt: TGTGCCAGCAGTCTCGGACAGGGGGATCAGCCCCAGCATTTT
CDR3aa: CASSLGQGDQPQHF

abundance: -
v_gene: TRBV6-1
j_gene: TRBJ1-2
d_gene: -
len: 13
CDR3nt: TGTGCCAGCAAAAGGGGAGGGGACTATGGCTACACCTTC
CDR3aa: CASKRGGDYGYTF

abundance: -
v_gene: TRBV30
j_gene: TRBJ1-3
d_gene: -
len: 16
CDR3nt: TGTGCCTGGAGTTCCCTACAGGGAATCTCTGGAAACACCATATATTTT
CDR3aa: CAWSSLQGISGNTIYF

abundance: once
v_gene: TRBV7-3
j_gene: TRBJ2-2
d_gene: -
len: 18
CDR3nt: TGTGCCAGCAGCGAGTATCCTCTCAGACTGGGGAGCACCGGGGAGCTGTTTTTT
CDR3aa: CASSEYPLRLGSTGELFF

abundance: -
v_gene: TRBV28
j_gene: TRBJ1-1
d_gene: TRBD1
len: 14
CDR3nt: TGTGCCAGCCGGACAGGGGGCGAGAACACTGAAGCTTTCTTT
CDR3aa: CASRTGGENTEAFF

abundance: -
v_gene: TRBV28
j_gene: TRBJ1-5
d_gene: TRBD1
len: 16
CDR3nt: TGTGCCAGCAGTTTATGGGCCGGGACAGGGAATCAGCCCCAGCATTTT
CDR3aa: CASSLWAGTGNQPQHF

abundance: -
v_gene: TRBV19
j_gene: TRBJ2-1
d_gene: TRBD1
len: 20
CDR3nt: TGTGCCAGTACTAGAGAGACAGGGTTAGTTTCCCCCCGCTCCTACAATGAGCAGTTCTTC
CDR3aa: CASTRETGLVSPRSYNEQFF

abundance: -
v_gene: TRBV28
j_gene: TRBJ1-5
d_gene: -
len: 15
CDR3nt: TGTGCCAGTATCGGACAGACCGATGGCAATCAGCCCCAGCATTTT
CDR3aa: CASIGQTDGNQPQHF

abundance: -
v_gene: TRBV5-4
j_gene: TRBJ1-2
d_gene: -
len: 11
CDR3nt: TGTGCCAGCAGCTTGGGGGGGCCTAAAACCTTC
CDR3aa: CASSLGGPKTF

abundance: -
v_gene: TRBV5-1
j_gene: TRBJ2-1
d_gene: TRBD2
len: 15
CDR3nt: TGCGCCAGCAGCTTTAGCCTAGCGGACTACAATGAGCAGTTCTTC
CDR3aa: CASSFSLADYNEQFF

abundance: -
v_gene: TRBV10-2
j_gene: TRBJ1-1
d_gene: TRBD1
len: 14
CDR3nt: TGCGCCAGCAGTGGACGACAGGGAAACACTGAAGCTTTCTTT
CDR3aa: CASSGRQGNTEAFF

abundance: few
v_gene: TRBV7-9
j_gene: TRBJ2-7
d_gene: TRBD1
len: 15
CDR3nt: TGTGCCAGCAGCCTTCGACAGGGCAGCTCCTACGAGCAGTACTTC
CDR3aa: CASSLRQGSSYEQYF

abundance: -
v_gene: TRBV11-3
j_gene: TRBJ1-1
d_gene: -
len: 14
CDR3nt: TGTGCCAGCAGCGGGCAGGGCCCTTCTGTTGAAGCTTTCTTT
CDR3aa: CASSGQGPSVEAFF

abundance: -
v_gene: TRBV7-9
j_gene: TRBJ1-1
d_gene: TRBD1
len: 14
CDR3nt: TGTGCCAGCAGCTTAGAGGGGGCATACACTGAAGCTTTCTTT
CDR3aa: CASSLEGAYTEAFF

abundance: -
v_gene: TRBV27
j_gene: TRBJ1-1
d_gene: -
len: 16
CDR3nt: TGTGCCAGCAGTTTAGGCCCAGGGGAAAAACACACTGAAGCTTTCTTT
CDR3aa: CASSLGPGEKHTEAFF

abundance: -
v_gene: TRBV2
j_gene: TRBJ2-2
d_gene: -
len: 12
CDR3nt: TGTGCCAGCAGCCTTAACACCGGGGAGCTGTTTTTT
CDR3aa: CASSLNTGELFF

abundance: -
v_gene: TRBV5-1
j_gene: TRBJ2-5
d_gene: -
len: 14
CDR3nt: TGCGCCAGCAGCTTCTCTAGGAACCAAGAGACCCAGTACTTC
CDR3aa: CASSFSRNQETQYF

abundance: few
v_gene: TRBV5-1
j_gene: TRBJ2-3
d_gene: -
len: 15
CDR3nt: TGCGCCAGCAGCTTGTCGGGGGGCAGCACAGATACGCAGTATTTT
CDR3aa: CASSLSGGSTDTQYF

abundance: -
v_gene: TRBV14
j_gene: TRBJ1-4
d_gene: -
len: 13
CDR3nt: TGTGCCAGCAGGTTCGGGGGGAGTGAAAAACTGTTTTTT
CDR3aa: CASRFGGSEKLFF

abundance: -
v_gene: TRBV15
j_gene: TRBJ1-1
d_gene: -
len: 17
CDR3nt: TGTGCCACCAGCAGAGATTTAAGTTTGGACAGTGGGACTGAAGCTTTCTTT
CDR3aa: CATSRDLSLDSGTEAFF

abundance: -
v_gene: TRBV5-4
j_gene: TRBJ2-1
d_gene: TRBD2
len: 15
CDR3nt: TGTGCCAGCAGCTTGGGGATAGCGGGAGGAAATGAGCAGTTCTTC
CDR3aa: CASSLGIAGGNEQFF

abundance: few
v_gene: TRBV28
j_gene: TRBJ1-2
d_gene: -
len: 15
CDR3nt: TGTGCCAGCAGTTTATGGGACAGAGCTAACTATGGCTACACCTTC
CDR3aa: CASSLWDRANYGYTF

abundance: -
v_gene: TRBV30
j_gene: TRBJ1-2
d_gene: TRBD1
len: 11
CDR3nt: TGTGCCTGGCAGGGGGTTGGTGGCTACACCTTC
CDR3aa: CAWQGVGGYTF

abundance: -
v_gene: TRBV21-1
j_gene: TRBJ1-6
d_gene: -
len: 15
CDR3nt: TGTGCCAGCAGCACGCGTAGCTCCTATAATTCACCCCTCCACTTT
CDR3aa: CASSTRSSYNSPLHF

abundance: -
v_gene: TRBV5-1
j_gene: TRBJ2-1
d_gene: TRBD2
len: 16
CDR3nt: TGCGCCAGCAGCTGGGGGGCTAGCGGGAGACCCAATGAGCAGTTCTTC
CDR3aa: CASSWGASGRPNEQFF

abundance: -
v_gene: TRBV7-9
j_gene: TRBJ2-7
d_gene: -
len: 15
CDR3nt: TGTGCCAGCAGCTTAGGTTGGACGGGGAATCTTGAGCAGTACTTC
CDR3aa: CASSLGWTGNLEQYF

abundance: -
v_gene: TRBV4-3
j_gene: TRBJ1-4
d_gene: -
len: 16
CDR3nt: TGCGCCAGCAGCCCGTGGCGGACAGCAACTCGGGAAAAACTGTTTTTT
CDR3aa: CASSPWRTATREKLFF

abundance: -
v_gene: TRBV28
j_gene: TRBJ1-5
d_gene: TRBD1
len: 15
CDR3nt: TGTGCCAGCAGGACAGGGTTTGTAAGCAATCAGCCCCAGCATTTT
CDR3aa: CASRTGFVSNQPQHF

abundance: -
v_gene: TRBV7-2
j_gene: TRBJ2-1
d_gene: -
len: 14
CDR3nt: TGTGCCAGCAGCTGGACTGGCTGGCACAATGAGCAGTTCTTC
CDR3aa: CASSWTGWHNEQFF

abundance: -
v_gene: TRBV11-3
j_gene: TRBJ1-1
d_gene: -
len: 17
CDR3nt: TGTGCCAGCAGCTTAGATCGAATCGGTTGGAGTCAGGGTGAAGCTTTCTTT
CDR3aa: CASSLDRIGWSQGEAFF

abundance: -
v_gene: TRBV5-6
j_gene: TRBJ1-5
d_gene: TRBD1
len: 15
CDR3nt: TGTGCCAGCAGCTGGGGGACAGGGGTTAATCAGCCCCAGCATTTT
CDR3aa: CASSWGTGVNQPQHF

abundance: -
v_gene: TRBV6-1
j_gene: TRBJ1-4
d_gene: TRBD1
len: 12
CDR3nt: TGTGCCAGCAGAACGGGAGGGACAGCCTGTTTTTTT
CDR3aa: CASRTGGTACFF

abundance: -
v_gene: TRBV18
j_gene: TRBJ2-1
d_gene: -
len: 16
CDR3nt: TGTGCCAGCTCACAATCCGCTAGCGTACAATACAATGAGCAGTTCTTC
CDR3aa: CASSQSASVQYNEQFF

abundance: once
v_gene: TRBV27
j_gene: TRBJ1-1
d_gene: TRBD1
len: 15
CDR3nt: TGTGCCAGCAGGGCCAACAGGGGTATGAACACTGAAGCTTTCTTT
CDR3aa: CASRANRGMNTEAFF

abundance: once
v_gene: TRBV28
j_gene: TRBJ2-3
d_gene: -
len: 15
CDR3nt: TGTGCCAGCACCCCCCAGAATAGAGGAACAGATACGCAGTATTTT
CDR3aa: CASTPQNRGTDTQYF

abundance: -
v_gene: TRBV6-1
j_gene: TRBJ1-1
d_gene: -
len: 13
CDR3nt: TGTGCCAGCAGTGAGGGGCTAGGCACTGAAGCTTTCTTT
CDR3aa: CASSEGLGTEAFF

abundance: -
v_gene: TRBV15
j_gene: TRBJ2-2
d_gene: -
len: 17
CDR3nt: TGTGCCACCAGCAGAGACGGGTGGGGGCGCGCCACCGGGGAGCTGTTTTTT
CDR3aa: CATSRDGWGRATGELFF

abundance: -
v_gene: TRBV27
j_gene: TRBJ1-2
d_gene: TRBD1
len: 13
CDR3nt: TGTGCCAGCAGTTTAGGACAGGGCCACGGCTACACCTTC
CDR3aa: CASSLGQGHGYTF

abundance: -
v_gene: TRBV4-1
j_gene: TRBJ1-2
d_gene: -
len: 14
CDR3nt: TGCGCCAGCAGCCAAGTCTACGGGGAACTTAGCGGCACCTTC
CDR3aa: CASSQVYGELSGTF